This entry concerns a single TCR beta chain. Its antigen is as yet unknown. This sample stems from a study of response to subunit inactivated influenza vaccine. TCRdb reanalysed the RT-PCR reads using MiXCR and keeps one entry per CDR3 protein. Of hundreds of thousands of distinct CDR3 sequences listed, roughly 12% were seen once; the top ten hold roughly 10%. General observations from the study: Authors suggested seasonal influenza vaccinations each recruit few new T cells.

The CDR3 has 18 residues. Germline V gene data show CDR1 as SNHLY and CDR2 as FYNNEI. V shed 11 bases and J 0 bases; nucleotides not matched to a gene: 17. This sequence joins TRBV2 and TRBJ2-2; 8 bases are a match to TRBD2. The sample in question was PBMCs from blood, obtained on the day of vaccination. This clonotype originated in a man aged 50-59 years who received an inactivated influenza vaccine. CDR3 residues: CALRGGRRIIANTGELFF. In nucleotides, the CDR3 is TGTGCCCTCCGGGGGGGCAGGCGAATAATCGCGAACACCGGGGAGCTGTTTTTT.